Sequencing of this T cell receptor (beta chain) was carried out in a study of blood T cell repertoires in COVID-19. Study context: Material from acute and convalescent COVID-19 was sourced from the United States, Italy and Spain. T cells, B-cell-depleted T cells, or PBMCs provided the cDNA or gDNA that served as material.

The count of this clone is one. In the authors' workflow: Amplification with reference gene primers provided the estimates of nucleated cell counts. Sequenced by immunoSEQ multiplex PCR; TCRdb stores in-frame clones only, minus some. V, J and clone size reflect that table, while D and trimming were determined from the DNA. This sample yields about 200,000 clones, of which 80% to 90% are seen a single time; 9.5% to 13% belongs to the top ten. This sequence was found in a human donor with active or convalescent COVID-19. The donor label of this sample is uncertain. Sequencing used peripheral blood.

CDR3: CASTPERISYGYTF. CDR3 nucleotide sequence: TGTGCCAGCACTCCCGAGCGCATCTCCTATGGCTACACCTTC. The gene calls are TRBV28 and TRBJ1-2; D unclear. Trimming removed 7 bases from V and 4 bases from J, with 16 bases in between. The CDR3 extends over 14 amino acids. Germline loops: CDR1 MDHEN, CDR2 SYDVKM.